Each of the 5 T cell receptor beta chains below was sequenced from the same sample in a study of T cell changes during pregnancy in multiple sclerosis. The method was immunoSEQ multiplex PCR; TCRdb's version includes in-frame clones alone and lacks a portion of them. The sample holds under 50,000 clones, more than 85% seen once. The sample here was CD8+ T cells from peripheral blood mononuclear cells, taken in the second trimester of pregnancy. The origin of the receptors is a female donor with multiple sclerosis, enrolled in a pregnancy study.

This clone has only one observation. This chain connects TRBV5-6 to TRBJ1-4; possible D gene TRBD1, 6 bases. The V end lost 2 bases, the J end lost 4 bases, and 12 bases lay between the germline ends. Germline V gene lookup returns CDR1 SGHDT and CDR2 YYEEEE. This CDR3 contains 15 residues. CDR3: CASSFVRGDNEKLFF. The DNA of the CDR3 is TGTGCCAGCAGCTTCGTCAGGGGTGATAATGAAAAACTGTTTTTT.

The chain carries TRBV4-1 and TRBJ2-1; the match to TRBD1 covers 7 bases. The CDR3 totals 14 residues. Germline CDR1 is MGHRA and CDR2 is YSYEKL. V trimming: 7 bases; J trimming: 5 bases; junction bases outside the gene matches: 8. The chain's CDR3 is CASIVGQAHNEQFF. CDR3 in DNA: TGCGCCAGCATTGTAGGACAGGCCCACAATGAGCAGTTCTTC.

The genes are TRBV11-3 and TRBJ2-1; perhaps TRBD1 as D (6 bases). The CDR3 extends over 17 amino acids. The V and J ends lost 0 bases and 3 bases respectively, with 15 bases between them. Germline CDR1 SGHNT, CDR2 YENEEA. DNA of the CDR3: TGTGCCAGCAGCTTAGATCGACAGGATAACTACTACAATGAGCAGTTCTTC. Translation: CASSLDRQDNYYNEQFF.

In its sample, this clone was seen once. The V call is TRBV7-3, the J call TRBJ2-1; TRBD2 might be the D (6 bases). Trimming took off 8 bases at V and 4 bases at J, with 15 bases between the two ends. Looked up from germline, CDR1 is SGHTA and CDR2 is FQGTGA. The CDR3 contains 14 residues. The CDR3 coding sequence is TGTGCCAGCGGGAGAGACGGAGGGTACAATGAGCAGTTCTTC. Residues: CASGRDGGYNEQFF.

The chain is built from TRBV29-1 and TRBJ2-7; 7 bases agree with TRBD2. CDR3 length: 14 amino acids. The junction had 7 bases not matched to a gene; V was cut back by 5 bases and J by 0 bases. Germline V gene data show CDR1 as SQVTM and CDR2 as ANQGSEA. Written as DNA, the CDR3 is TGCAGCGTTAGAAGCGGGGACGTCTCCTACGAGCAGTACTTC. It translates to CSVRSGDVSYEQYF.